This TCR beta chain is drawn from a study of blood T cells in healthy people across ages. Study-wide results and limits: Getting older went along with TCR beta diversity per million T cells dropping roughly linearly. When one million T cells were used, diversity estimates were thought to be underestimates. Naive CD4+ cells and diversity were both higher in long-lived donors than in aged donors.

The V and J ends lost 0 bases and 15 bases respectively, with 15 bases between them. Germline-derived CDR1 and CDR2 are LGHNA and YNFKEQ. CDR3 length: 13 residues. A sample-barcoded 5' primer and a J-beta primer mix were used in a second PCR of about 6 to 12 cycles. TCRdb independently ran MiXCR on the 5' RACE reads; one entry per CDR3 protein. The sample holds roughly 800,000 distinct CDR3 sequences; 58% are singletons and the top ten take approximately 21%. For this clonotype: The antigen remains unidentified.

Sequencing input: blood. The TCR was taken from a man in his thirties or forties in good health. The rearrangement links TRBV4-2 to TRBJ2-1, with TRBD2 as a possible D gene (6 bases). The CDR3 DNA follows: TGTGCCAGCAGCCAAGATCGGCAGGGAGGTCCGTTCTTC. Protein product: CASSQDRQGGPFF.